A single sample gave rise to the 23 T cell receptor beta chains below, sequenced in a study of OX40 agonist ivuxolimab in advanced cancers. Profiling relied on immunoSEQ multiplex PCR, and the TCRdb table lists in-frame clones only, not all of them. This table has about 76,000 clones, about 85% appearing once. The specimen was CD4+ or CD8+ T cells sorted from blood, collected in a trial of the OX40 agonist ivuxolimab. Every receptor here comes from an adult with an advanced solid tumor such as melanoma, head and neck, liver or kidney cancer.

J is TRBJ1-1 and V is TRBV30; D gene uncertain. The CDR3 has 12 amino acids. V lost 3 bases and J 10 bases, leaving 15 bases between the germline ends. In germline, CDR1 is GTSNPN, CDR2 SVGIG (reference sequence). This CDR3 is CAWSTQGLVAFF. The CDR3 bases are TGTGCCTGGAGCACCCAAGGGCTAGTAGCTTTCTTT.

The genes are TRBV27 and TRBJ2-5, with 13 nucleotides matching TRBD2. Germline V gene data show CDR1 as MNHEY and CDR2 as SMNVEV (reference sequence). Germline trimming cut 5 bases from V and 4 bases from J; bases unmatched to any gene: 10. This CDR3 region has 17 residues. CDR3 in amino acids: CASSTEWTSGGLETQYF. CDR3 sequence (DNA): TGTGCCAGCAGTACAGAATGGACTAGCGGGGGCCTAGAGACCCAGTACTTC.

The chain employs TRBV6-5 and TRBJ2-5, with D perhaps matching TRBD2 (6 bases). V lost 2 bases and J lost 5, with 12 bases in between. This CDR3 is 14 amino acids long. Germline V gives CDR1 MNHEY, CDR2 SVGAGI. The DNA for the CDR3 is TGTGCCAGCAGTTACGGTCAGGCGGGGGAGACCCAGTACTTC. Its translation: CASSYGQAGETQYF.

The chain couples TRBV11-2 to TRBJ2-7; no firm D call. Per germline, CDR1 SGHAT and CDR2 FQNNGV. The CDR3 covers 18 residues. Trimming took off 2 bases at V and 0 bases at J, with 20 bases between the two ends. The CDR3 protein is CASSLITLRTVGSYEQYF. The DNA of the CDR3 is TGTGCCAGCAGCTTAATTACGTTACGGACGGTTGGCTCCTACGAGCAGTACTTC.

This clone was seen more than once but under ten times. This chain joins TRBV5-4 and TRBJ2-2; D call uncertain. Trimming removed 3 bases from V and 2 bases from J, with 11 bases in between. The CDR3 is 15 amino acids. Germline V gene sequence: CDR1 SGHNT, CDR2 YYREEE (reference sequence). CDR3 DNA sequence: TGTGCCAGCAGCTCCGCCAACTATAACACCGGGGAGCTGTTTTTT. It specifies CASSSANYNTGELFF.

This rearrangement joins TRBV9 to TRBJ1-1, with D hard to call. V gave up 0 bases and J gave up 3 bases, with 6 bases separating them. The V gene's germline CDR1 is SGDLS and CDR2 YYNGEE. This CDR3 spans 13 amino acids. The CDR3 is CASSVGEDTEAFF. The CDR3 region has the DNA TGTGCCAGCAGCGTAGGCGAGGACACTGAAGCTTTCTTT.

The CDR3 nucleotides are TGTGCCAGCGGATCTTTGGTACGCGTCTCTGGCTATGGCTACACCTTC. This encodes CASGSLVRVSGYGYTF. The chain combines TRBV7-9 with TRBJ1-2; D remains unclear. V was pared by 8 bases and J by 4 bases, with 23 bases between. The germline gives CDR1 SEHNR, CDR2 FQNEAQ (reference sequence). CDR3 length: 16 residues.

V gene TRBV7-2 combines with J gene TRBJ1-2, with 7 bases fitting TRBD1. CDR3 length equals 13 residues. Germline V gene data show CDR1 as SGHTA and CDR2 as FQGNSA. V lost 5 bases, J lost 4 bases, and 4 bases stayed unmatched. The CDR3 reads CASSRDRVYGYTF. Written as DNA, the CDR3 is TGTGCCAGCAGCCGGGACAGAGTCTATGGCTACACCTTC.

The chain links TRBV9 to TRBJ2-3; D might be TRBD2 (7 bases). Trimming took off 4 bases at V and 3 bases at J, with 12 bases between the two ends. This CDR3 spans 14 amino acids. Germline values: CDR1 SGDLS, CDR2 YYNGEE. CDR3 amino acids: CASSLGGGTDTQYF. The CDR3 DNA sequence: TGTGCCAGCAGCCTGGGAGGGGGGACAGATACGCAGTATTTT.

In its sample, this clone was seen once. The chain recombines TRBV10-3 with TRBJ1-2; 10 positions match TRBD1. CDR1 and CDR2 from the germline V gene are ENHRY and SYGVKD. V lost 6 bases to trimming and J lost 8 bases; unmatched junction nucleotides: 9. The CDR3 contains 14 residues. CDR3 loop: CAIRPSGDRGGYTF. CDR3 coding DNA: TGTGCCATCAGGCCCTCGGGGGACAGGGGCGGCTACACCTTC.

The chain carries TRBV5-4 and TRBJ2-1; D may be TRBD1 (5 bases). The ends were cut back, 2 bases at V and 5 bases at J, with 14 bases in the middle. The CDR3 has 15 amino acids. Germline V lookup: CDR1 SGHNT, CDR2 YYREEE (reference sequence). The CDR3 protein is CASSFVNIQDNEQFF. CDR3 bases: TGTGCCAGCAGCTTCGTAAACATACAGGACAATGAGCAGTTCTTC. Full variable domain (outside the CDR3, taken from reference TRBV5-4 and TRBJ2-1): ETGVTQSPTHLIKTRGQQVTLRCSSQSGHNTVSWYQQALGQGPQFIFQYYREEENGRGNFPPRFSGLQFPNYSSELNVNALELDDSALYLCASSFVNIQDNEQFFGPGTRLTVL.

The chain carries TRBV10-3 and TRBJ2-5; 7 bases are shared with TRBD1. The V gene's germline CDR1 is ENHRY and CDR2 SYGVKD. The CDR3 covers 13 residues. V lost 6 bases to trimming and J lost 1 base; unmatched junction nucleotides: 2. DNA of the CDR3: TGTGCCATCAGCGACAGGGTCCAAGAGACCCAGTACTTC. Its protein product is CAISDRVQETQYF.

This chain uses TRBV10-3 with TRBJ1-1; D is perhaps TRBD1 (6 bases). The germline V gene encodes CDR1 ENHRY and CDR2 SYGVKD. V shed 6 bases and J shed 4 bases, with 15 bases lying between them. There are 14 residues in the CDR3. CDR3: CAIRGDIGGTEAFF. The CDR3 DNA sequence: TGTGCCATCAGAGGGGATATAGGGGGCACTGAAGCTTTCTTT.

The chain is built from TRBV6-6 and TRBJ1-2; possible D gene TRBD1, 6 bases. CDR1 is MNHNY, CDR2 SVGAGI, per germline (reference sequence). The ends were cut back, 6 bases at V and 7 bases at J, with 18 bases in the middle. The CDR3 runs 14 residues. The CDR3 nucleotides are TGTGCCAGCAGGCCCAGAGAAACGACAGGTGGCTACACCTTC. Its translation: CASRPRETTGGYTF.

This rearrangement joins TRBV11-2 to TRBJ1-1, with 8 bases aligning to TRBD1. With 10 bases clipped from V and 2 bases from J, the junction kept 12 bases outside the gene matches. The germline V gene has CDR1 SGHAT and CDR2 FQNNGV. The CDR3 totals 15 residues. This CDR3 reads CATQTRTGKNTEAFF. The CDR3 DNA reads as TGTGCCACCCAGACGCGGACAGGGAAAAACACTGAAGCTTTCTTT.

The chain recombines TRBV5-6 with TRBJ2-5; tentatively, D is TRBD2 (7 bases). The germline CDR1 and CDR2 sequences are SGHDT and YYEEEE. This CDR3 is built from 17 residues. The ends were cut back, 0 bases at V and 6 bases at J, with 21 bases in the middle. CDR3 DNA sequence: TGTGCCAGCAGCTTGGGGATGGTCGGGCAGGGGACTAAGACCCAGTACTTC. Translation: CASSLGMVGQGTKTQYF. Using reference TRBV5-6 and TRBJ2-5 for the parts outside the CDR3, the full variable domain is DAGVTQSPTHLIKTRGQQVTLRCSPKSGHDTVSWYQQALGQGPQFIFQYYEEEERQRGNFPDRFSGHQFPNYSSELNVNALLLGDSALYLCASSLGMVGQGTKTQYFGPGTRLLVL.

V usage is TRBV7-9 and J usage is TRBJ2-1, with 9 bases that match TRBD2. Germline V gene lookup returns CDR1 SEHNR and CDR2 FQNEAQ (reference sequence). V dropped 5 bases and J dropped 3; count of bases not matched to a gene: 8. This CDR3 has 16 amino acids. CDR3 amino acids: CASSPRLAVSYNEQFF. The CDR3 nucleotides are TGTGCCAGCAGCCCAAGACTAGCGGTTAGCTACAATGAGCAGTTCTTC.

The genes are TRBV7-9 and TRBJ2-2; D tentatively reads TRBD1 or TRBD2 (5 bases each). Trimming removed 11 bases from V and 0 bases from J, with 13 bases in between. Germline-derived CDR1 and CDR2 are SEHNR and FQNEAQ (reference sequence). This CDR3 region has 14 residues. DNA for the CDR3: TGTGCCGGCTCCCGGGGCCCGAACACCGGGGAGCTGTTTTTT. Its protein is CAGSRGPNTGELFF.

This chain links TRBV7-7 with TRBJ1-6; D gene uncertain. Trimming shortened V by 5 bases and J by 7 bases, and 9 bases separated the two germline ends. CDR1 and CDR2 from the germline V gene are SSHAT and FNYEAQ (reference sequence). The CDR3 is 13 residues long. The CDR3 sequence is CASSVDGNSPLHF. In DNA form, the CDR3 reads TGTGCCAGCAGCGTGGACGGAAATTCACCCCTCCACTTT.

The rearrangement links TRBV12-2 to TRBJ2-2; the D call in the table, TRBD1, was not verified against the DNA. TRBV12-2 is noted as a pseudogene. The CDR3 loop spans 18 amino acids. The CDR3: CASRLAIWAGPNTGELFF. The CDR3 region has the DNA TGTGCAAGTCGCTTAGCGATTTGGGCAGGTCCGAACACCGGGGAGCTGTTTTTT.

In this sample, this clone turned up a few times. The V and J genes are TRBV7-9 and TRBJ2-2, with 13 positions matching TRBD2. The CDR3 has 18 amino acids. Trimming took 5 bases from V and 5 from J; bases not matched to a gene: 11. The germline CDR1 and CDR2 sequences are SEHNR and FQNEAQ (reference sequence). The CDR3 nucleotides read TGTGCCAGCAGCACCCCCGGGACTAGCGGGATGGGGACCGGGGAGCTGTTTTTT. This encodes CASSTPGTSGMGTGELFF. Variable domain in full (rest from reference TRBV7-9 and TRBJ2-2): DTGVSQNPRHKITKRGQNVTFRCDPISEHNRLYWYRQTLGQGPEFLTYFQNEAQLEKSRLLSDRFSAERPKGSFSTLEIQRTEQGDSAMYLCASSTPGTSGMGTGELFFGEGSRLTVL.

The chain joins TRBV14 to TRBJ2-2, with D possibly being TRBD1 (5 bases). V lost 3 bases and J 0 bases, leaving 11 bases between the germline ends. The length of the CDR3 is 16 residues. CDR1 and CDR2 from the germline V gene are SGHDN and FVKESK. Here the CDR3 DNA reads TGTGCCAGCAGCCAGCACAAGGGGCCGAACACCGGGGAGCTGTTTTTT. It specifies CASSQHKGPNTGELFF. The complete variable domain, with remaining parts taken from reference TRBV14 and TRBJ2-2, reads EAGVTQFPSHSVIEKGQTVTLRCDPISGHDNLYWYRRVMGKEIKFLLHFVKESKQDESGMPNNRFLAERTGGTYSTLKVQPAELEDSGVYFCASSQHKGPNTGELFFGEGSRLTVL.

The rearrangement links TRBV18 to TRBJ2-5; TRBD2 matches at 13 bases. This CDR3 is built from 15 residues. V was clipped by 6 bases and J by 7 bases; unmatched bases: 8. Germline V gene sequence: CDR1 KGHSH, CDR2 LQKENI. The CDR3 bases are TGTGCCAGCTCCCGCGGGACTAGCGGGACGGGGACCCAGTACTTC. Its protein is CASSRGTSGTGTQYF.